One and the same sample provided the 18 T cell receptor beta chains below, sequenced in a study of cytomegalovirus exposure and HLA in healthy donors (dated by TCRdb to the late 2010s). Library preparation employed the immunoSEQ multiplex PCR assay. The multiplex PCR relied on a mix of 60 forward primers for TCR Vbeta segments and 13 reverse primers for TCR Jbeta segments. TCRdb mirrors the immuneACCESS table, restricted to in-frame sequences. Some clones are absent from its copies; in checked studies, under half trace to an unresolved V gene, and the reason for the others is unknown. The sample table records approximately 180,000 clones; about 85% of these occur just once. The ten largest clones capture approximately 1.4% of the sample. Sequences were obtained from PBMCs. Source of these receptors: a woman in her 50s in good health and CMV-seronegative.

The CDR3 DNA sequence: TGTGCCAGCAGTCGGACTAGCGGGGGATACAATGAGCAGTTCTTC. As protein: CASSRTSGGYNEQFF. The chain joins TRBV2 to TRBJ2-1; 13 bases match TRBD2. After removal of 5 bases from V and 4 bases from J, the junction contained 2 bases not matched to a gene. Germline CDR1 and CDR2: SNHLY and FYNNEI. This CDR3 comprises 15 residues.

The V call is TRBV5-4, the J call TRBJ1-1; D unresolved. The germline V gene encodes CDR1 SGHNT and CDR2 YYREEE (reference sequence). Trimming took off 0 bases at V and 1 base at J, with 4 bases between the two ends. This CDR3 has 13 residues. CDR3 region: CASSLGENTEAFF. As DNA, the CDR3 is TGTGCCAGCAGCTTGGGAGAGAACACTGAAGCTTTCTTT.

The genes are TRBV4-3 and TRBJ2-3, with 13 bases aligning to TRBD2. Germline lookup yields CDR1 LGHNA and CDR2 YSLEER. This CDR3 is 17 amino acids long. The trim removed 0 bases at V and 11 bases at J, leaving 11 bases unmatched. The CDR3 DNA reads TGCGCCAGCAGCCAAGATTGGCCGGGGACTAGCGGGATTATGCAGTATTTT. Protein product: CASSQDWPGTSGIMQYF.

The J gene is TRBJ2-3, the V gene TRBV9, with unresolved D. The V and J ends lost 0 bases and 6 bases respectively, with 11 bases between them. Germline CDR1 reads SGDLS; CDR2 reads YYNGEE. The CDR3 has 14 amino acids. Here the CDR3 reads CASSVGLVGDTQYF. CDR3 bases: TGTGCCAGCAGCGTAGGCCTAGTTGGGGATACGCAGTATTTT.

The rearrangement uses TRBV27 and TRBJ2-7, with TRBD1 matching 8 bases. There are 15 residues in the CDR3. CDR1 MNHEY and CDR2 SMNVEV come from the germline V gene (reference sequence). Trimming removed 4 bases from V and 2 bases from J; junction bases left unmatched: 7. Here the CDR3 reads CASSWSETGAYEQYF. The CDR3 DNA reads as TGTGCCAGCAGTTGGTCCGAGACAGGGGCCTACGAGCAGTACTTC.

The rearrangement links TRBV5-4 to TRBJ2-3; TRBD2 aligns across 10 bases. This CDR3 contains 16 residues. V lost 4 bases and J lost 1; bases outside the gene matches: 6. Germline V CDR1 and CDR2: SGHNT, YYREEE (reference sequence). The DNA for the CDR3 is TGTGCCAGCAGCCCCCCTACTAGCGGGGGCACAGATACGCAGTATTTT. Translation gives CASSPPTSGGTDTQYF.

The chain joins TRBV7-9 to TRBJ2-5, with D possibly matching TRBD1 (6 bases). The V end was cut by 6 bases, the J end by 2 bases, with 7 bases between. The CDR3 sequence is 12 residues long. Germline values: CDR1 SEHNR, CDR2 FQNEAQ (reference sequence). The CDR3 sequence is CASRTGQETQYF. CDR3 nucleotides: TGTGCCAGCAGGACAGGTCAAGAGACCCAGTACTTC.

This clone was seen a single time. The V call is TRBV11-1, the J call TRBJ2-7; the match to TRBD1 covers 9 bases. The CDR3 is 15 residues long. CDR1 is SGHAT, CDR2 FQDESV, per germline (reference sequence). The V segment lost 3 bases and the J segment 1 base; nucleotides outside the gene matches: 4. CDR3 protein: CASSFRQGGSYEQYF. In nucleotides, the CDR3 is TGTGCCAGCAGCTTTAGACAGGGGGGGTCCTACGAGCAGTACTTC.

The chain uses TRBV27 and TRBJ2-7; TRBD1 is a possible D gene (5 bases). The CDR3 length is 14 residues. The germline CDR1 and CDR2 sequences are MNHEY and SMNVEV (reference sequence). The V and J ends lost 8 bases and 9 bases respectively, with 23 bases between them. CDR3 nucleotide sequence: TGTGCCAGCTGGCCGTTAGGGGTAAGCTATGTGCAGTACTTC. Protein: CASWPLGVSYVQYF.

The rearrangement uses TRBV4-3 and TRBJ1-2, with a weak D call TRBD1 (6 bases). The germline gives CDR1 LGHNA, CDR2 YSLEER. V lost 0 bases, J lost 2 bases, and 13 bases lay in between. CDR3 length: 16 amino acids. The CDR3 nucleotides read TGCGCCAGCAGCCAAGATCTTAGGGGGACCAACTATGGCTACACCTTC. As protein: CASSQDLRGTNYGYTF.

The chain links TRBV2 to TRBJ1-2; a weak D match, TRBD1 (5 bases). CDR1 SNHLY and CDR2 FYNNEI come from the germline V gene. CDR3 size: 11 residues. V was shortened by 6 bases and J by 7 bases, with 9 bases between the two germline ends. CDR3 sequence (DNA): TGTGCCAGCAGAGGGGCCTGTGGCTACACCTTC. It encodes CASRGACGYTF.

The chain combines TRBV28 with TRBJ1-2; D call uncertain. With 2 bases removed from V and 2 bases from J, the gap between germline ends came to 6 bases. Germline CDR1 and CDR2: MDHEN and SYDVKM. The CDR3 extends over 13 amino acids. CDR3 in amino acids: CASSLNTNYGYTF. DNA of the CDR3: TGTGCCAGCAGTTTAAACACGAACTATGGCTACACCTTC.

CDR3 region: CSATGGAGYGYTF. The DNA of the CDR3 is TGCAGCGCGACAGGGGGCGCTGGGTATGGCTACACCTTC. This sequence joins TRBV29-1 and TRBJ1-2, with 10 bases fitting TRBD1. J lost 5 bases, V lost 7 bases, and 7 bases had no gene match. This CDR3 has 13 amino acids. In germline, CDR1 is SQVTM, CDR2 ANQGSEA.

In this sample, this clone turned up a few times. The chain's CDR3 is CASSLRYPDRTAMNTEAFF. CDR3 bases: TGTGCCAGCAGCCTCCGTTACCCGGACAGGACAGCGATGAACACTGAAGCTTTCTTT. This chain uses TRBV5-7 with TRBJ1-1; 7 nucleotides align to TRBD1. TRBV5-7 is identified as an open reading frame with a role that is uncertain. Losses at the gene ends were 4 bases for V and 0 bases for J; bases not matched to a gene: 18. This CDR3 is built from 19 residues.

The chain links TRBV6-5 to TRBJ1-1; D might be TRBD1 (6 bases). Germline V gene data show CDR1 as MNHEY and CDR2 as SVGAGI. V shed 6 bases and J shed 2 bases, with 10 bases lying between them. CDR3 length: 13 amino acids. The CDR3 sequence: CASRRQDNTEAFF. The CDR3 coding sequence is TGTGCCAGCAGACGACAGGACAACACTGAAGCTTTCTTT.

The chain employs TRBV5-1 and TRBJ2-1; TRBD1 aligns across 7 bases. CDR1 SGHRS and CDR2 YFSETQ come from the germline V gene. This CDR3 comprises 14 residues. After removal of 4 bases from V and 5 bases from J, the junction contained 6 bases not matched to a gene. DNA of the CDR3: TGCGCCAGCAGCGTGGGGACAGCAAACAATGAGCAGTTCTTC. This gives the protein CASSVGTANNEQFF. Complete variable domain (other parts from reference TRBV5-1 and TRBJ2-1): KAGVTQTPRYLIKTRGQQVTLSCSPISGHRSVSWYQQTPGQGLQFLFEYFSETQRNKGNFPGRFSGRQFSNSRSEMNVSTLELGDSALYLCASSVGTANNEQFFGPGTRLTVL.

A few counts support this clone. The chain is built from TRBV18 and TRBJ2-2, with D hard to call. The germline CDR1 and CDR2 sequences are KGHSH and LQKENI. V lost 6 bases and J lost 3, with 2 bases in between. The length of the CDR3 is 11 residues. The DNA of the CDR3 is TGTGCCAGCTCCGACACCGGGGAGCTGTTTTTT. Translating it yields CASSDTGELFF.

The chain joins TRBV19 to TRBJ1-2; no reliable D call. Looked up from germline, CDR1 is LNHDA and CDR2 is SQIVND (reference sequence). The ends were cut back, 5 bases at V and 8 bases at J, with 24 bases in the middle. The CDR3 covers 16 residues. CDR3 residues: CASSPKGWYGVDGYTF. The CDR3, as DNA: TGTGCCAGTAGTCCGAAGGGTTGGTACGGGGTGGACGGCTACACCTTC.